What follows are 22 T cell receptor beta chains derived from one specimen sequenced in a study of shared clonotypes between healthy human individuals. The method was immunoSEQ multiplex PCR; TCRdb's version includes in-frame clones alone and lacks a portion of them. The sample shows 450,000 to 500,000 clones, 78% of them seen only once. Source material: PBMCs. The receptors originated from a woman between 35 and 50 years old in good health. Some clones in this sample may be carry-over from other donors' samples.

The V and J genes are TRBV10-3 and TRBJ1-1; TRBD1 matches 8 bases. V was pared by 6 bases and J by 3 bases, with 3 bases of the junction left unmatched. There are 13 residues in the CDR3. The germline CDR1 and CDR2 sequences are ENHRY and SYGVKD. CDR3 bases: TGTGCCATCAGCGGGACAGGCTACACTGAAGCTTTCTTT. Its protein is CAISGTGYTEAFF.

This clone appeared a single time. CDR3 region: CASSYTGDSSEQYF. The CDR3 bases are TGTGCCAGCAGTTACACGGGAGATAGCTCCGAGCAGTACTTC. The J gene is TRBJ2-7, the V gene TRBV6-5; D is possibly TRBD2 (6 bases). The germline V gene has CDR1 MNHEY and CDR2 SVGAGI. The CDR3 spans 14 residues. Between the trimmed V and J ends, which lost 2 bases and 6 bases, there was a span of 14 bases.

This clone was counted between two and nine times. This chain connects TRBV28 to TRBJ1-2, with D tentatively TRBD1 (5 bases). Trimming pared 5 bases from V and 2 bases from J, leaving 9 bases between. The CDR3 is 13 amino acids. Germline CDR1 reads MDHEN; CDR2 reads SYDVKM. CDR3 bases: TGTGCCAGCAGTACTGGACAAAACTATGGCTACACCTTC. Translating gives CASSTGQNYGYTF.

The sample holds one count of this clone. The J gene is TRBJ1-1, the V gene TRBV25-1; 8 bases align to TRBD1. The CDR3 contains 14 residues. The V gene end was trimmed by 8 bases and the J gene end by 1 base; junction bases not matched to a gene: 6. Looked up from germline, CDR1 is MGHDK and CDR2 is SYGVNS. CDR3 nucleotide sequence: TGTGCCAGCCGCCGGACAGGGCAGAACACTGAAGCTTTCTTT. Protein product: CASRRTGQNTEAFF. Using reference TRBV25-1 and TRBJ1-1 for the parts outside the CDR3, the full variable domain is EADIYQTPRYLVIGTGKKITLECSQTMGHDKMYWYQQDPGMELHLIHYSYGVNSTEKGDLSSESTVSRIRTEHFPLTLESARPSHTSQYLCASRRTGQNTEAFFGQGTRLTVV.

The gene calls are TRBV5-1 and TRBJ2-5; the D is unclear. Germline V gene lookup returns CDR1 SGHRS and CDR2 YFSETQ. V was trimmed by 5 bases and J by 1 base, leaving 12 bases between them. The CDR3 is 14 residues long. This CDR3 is CASSYALGQETQYF. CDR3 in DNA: TGCGCCAGCAGTTACGCCCTGGGCCAAGAGACCCAGTACTTC.

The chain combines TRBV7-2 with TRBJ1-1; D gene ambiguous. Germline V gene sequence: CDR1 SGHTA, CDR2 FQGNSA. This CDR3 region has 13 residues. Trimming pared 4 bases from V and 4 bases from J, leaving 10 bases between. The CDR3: CASSSPWPTEAFF. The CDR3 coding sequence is TGTGCCAGCAGCTCCCCCTGGCCCACTGAAGCTTTCTTT. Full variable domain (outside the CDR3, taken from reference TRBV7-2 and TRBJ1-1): GAGVSQSPSNKVTEKGKDVELRCDPISGHTALYWYRQSLGQGLEFLIYFQGNSAPDKSGLPSDRFSAERTGGSVSTLTIQRTQQEDSAVYLCASSSPWPTEAFFGQGTRLTVV.

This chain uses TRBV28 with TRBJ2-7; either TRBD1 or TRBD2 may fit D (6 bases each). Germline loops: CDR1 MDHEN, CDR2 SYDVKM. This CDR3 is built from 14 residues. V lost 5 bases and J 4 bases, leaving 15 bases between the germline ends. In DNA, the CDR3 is TGTGCCAGCAGTAAGGGGGGAGCCGCATACGAGCAGTACTTC. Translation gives CASSKGGAAYEQYF.

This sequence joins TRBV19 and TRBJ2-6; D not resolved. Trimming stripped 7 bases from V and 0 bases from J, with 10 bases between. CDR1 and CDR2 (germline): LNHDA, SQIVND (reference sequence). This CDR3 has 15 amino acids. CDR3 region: CASKPGPSGANVLTF. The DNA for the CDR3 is TGTGCCAGTAAGCCCGGACCCTCTGGGGCCAACGTCCTGACTTTC.

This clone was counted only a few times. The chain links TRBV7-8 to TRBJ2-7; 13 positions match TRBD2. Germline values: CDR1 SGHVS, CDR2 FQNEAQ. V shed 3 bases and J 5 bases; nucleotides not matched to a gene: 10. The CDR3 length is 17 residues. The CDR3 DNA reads TGTGCCAGCAGCTTTGACGGACTAGCGGGAGCTCTCGACGAGCAGTACTTC. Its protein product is CASSFDGLAGALDEQYF.

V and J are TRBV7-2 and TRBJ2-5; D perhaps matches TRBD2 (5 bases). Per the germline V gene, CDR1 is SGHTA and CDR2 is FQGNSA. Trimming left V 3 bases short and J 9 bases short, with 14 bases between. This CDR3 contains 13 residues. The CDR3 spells CASSFGLFESQYF. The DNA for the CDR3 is TGTGCCAGCAGCTTCGGACTCTTCGAGTCCCAGTACTTC.

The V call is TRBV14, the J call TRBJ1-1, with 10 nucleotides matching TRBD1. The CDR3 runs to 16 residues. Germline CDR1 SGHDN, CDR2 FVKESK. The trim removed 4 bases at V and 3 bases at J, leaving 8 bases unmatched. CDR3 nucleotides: TGTGCCAGCAGCCCTAGACAGGGGGCTAGGTACACTGAAGCTTTCTTT. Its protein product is CASSPRQGARYTEAFF.

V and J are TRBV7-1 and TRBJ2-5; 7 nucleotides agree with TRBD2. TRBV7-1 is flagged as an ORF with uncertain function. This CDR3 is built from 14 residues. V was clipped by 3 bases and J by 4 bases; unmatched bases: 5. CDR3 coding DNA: TGTGCCAGCAGCTCCGGGATAGCGGGAGAGACCCAGTACTTC. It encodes CASSSGIAGETQYF.

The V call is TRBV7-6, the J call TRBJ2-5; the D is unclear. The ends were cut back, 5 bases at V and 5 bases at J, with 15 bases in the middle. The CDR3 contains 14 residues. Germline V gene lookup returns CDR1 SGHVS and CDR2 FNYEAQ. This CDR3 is CASSQTHSAETQYF. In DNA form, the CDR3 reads TGTGCCAGCAGCCAGACCCACTCAGCGGAGACCCAGTACTTC.

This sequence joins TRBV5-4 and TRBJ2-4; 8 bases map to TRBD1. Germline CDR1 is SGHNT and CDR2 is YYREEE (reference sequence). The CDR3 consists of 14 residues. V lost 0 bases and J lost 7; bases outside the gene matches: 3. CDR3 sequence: CASSLDRGTNIQYF. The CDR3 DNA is TGTGCCAGCAGCTTGGACAGGGGGACGAACATTCAGTACTTC.

The CDR3 DNA follows: TGTGCCAGCAGCACACCAAATGGGGCTAGCGGGACTTACTACGAGCAGTACTTC. It codes for CASSTPNGASGTYYEQYF. The rearrangement links TRBV11-2 to TRBJ2-7; TRBD2 matches 9 bases. Looked up from germline, CDR1 is SGHAT and CDR2 is FQNNGV. The CDR3 has 18 amino acids. J gave up 3 bases and V 5 bases, and 17 bases lay outside the gene matches.

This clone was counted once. In DNA, the CDR3 is TGTGCCAGCAGGTCACCGGGACGACTCCAGGCAGATACGCAGTATTTT. This encodes CASRSPGRLQADTQYF. The rearrangement uses TRBV6-6 and TRBJ2-3; D tentatively fits TRBD1 or TRBD2 (5 bases each). The CDR3 runs 16 residues. CDR1 MNHNY and CDR2 SVGAGI come from the germline V gene (reference sequence). Trimming took off 6 bases at V and 4 bases at J, with 20 bases between the two ends.

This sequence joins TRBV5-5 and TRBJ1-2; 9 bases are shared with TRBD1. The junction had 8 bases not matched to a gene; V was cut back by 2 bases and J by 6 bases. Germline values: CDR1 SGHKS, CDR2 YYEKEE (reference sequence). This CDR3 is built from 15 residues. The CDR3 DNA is TGTGCCAGCAGCTTTCCCATACAGGGGGCAGATGGCTACACCTTC. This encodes CASSFPIQGADGYTF.

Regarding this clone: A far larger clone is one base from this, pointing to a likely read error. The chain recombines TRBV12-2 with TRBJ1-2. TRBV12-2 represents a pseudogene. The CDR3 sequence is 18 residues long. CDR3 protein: CASRLVLESGTANYGHTF. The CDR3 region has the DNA TGTGCAAGTCGCTTAGTGCTGGAAAGCGGGACCGCCAACTATGGCCACACCTTC.

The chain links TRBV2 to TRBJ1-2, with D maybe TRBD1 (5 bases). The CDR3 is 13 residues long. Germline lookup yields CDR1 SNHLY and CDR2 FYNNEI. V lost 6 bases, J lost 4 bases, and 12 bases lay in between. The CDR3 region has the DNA TGTGCCAGCAGGGACCCAGACAGCTATGGCTACACCTTC. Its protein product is CASRDPDSYGYTF.

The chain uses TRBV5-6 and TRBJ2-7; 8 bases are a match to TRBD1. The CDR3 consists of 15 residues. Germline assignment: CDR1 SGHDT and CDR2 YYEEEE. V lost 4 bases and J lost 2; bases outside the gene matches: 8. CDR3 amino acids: CASSPVTGETYEQYF. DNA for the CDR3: TGTGCCAGCAGCCCCGTGACAGGGGAGACCTACGAGCAGTACTTC.

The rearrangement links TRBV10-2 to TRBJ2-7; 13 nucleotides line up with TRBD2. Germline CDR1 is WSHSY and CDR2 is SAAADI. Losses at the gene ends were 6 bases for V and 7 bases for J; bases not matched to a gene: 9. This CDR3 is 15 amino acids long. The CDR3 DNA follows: TGCGCCAGCAGGGAGCGACTAGCGGGAGGAGGTGAGCAGTACTTC. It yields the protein CASRERLAGGGEQYF.

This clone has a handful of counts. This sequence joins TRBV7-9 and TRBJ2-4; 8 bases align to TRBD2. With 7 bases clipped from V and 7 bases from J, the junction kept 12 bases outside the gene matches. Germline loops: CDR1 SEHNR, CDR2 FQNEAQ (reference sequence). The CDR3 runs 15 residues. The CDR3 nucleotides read TGTGCCAGCACCTCCTTTAGCGGGAATGGGAACATTCAGTACTTC. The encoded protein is CASTSFSGNGNIQYF.